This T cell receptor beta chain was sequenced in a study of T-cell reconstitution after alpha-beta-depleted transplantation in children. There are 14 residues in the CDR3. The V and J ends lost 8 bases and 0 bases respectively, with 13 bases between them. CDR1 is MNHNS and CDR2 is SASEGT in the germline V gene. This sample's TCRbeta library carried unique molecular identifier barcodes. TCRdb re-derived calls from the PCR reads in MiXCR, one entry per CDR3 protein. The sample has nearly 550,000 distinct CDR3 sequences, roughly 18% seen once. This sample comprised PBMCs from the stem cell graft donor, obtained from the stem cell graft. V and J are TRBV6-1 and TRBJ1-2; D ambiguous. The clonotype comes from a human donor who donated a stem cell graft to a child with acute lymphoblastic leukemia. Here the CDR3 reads CASGEGGTNYGYTF. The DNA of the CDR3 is TGTGCCAGCGGAGAGGGTGGCACTAACTATGGCTACACCTTC.